One sample yielded the 14 T cell receptor beta chains listed below, sequenced in a study of T cell responses to AZD1222 COVID-19 vaccine. Repertoires were generated with immunoSEQ multiplex PCR, while TCRdb's copy carries only in-frame clones and drops some. The sample includes roughly 180,000 clones, roughly 94% of them seen just once. The sample in question was peripheral blood, obtained 28 days after the second AZD1222 dose. The receptors stem from an adult who received the AZD1222 COVID-19 vaccine.

The count of this clone is one. The chain recombines TRBV7-9 with TRBJ1-2; D may be TRBD1 (6 bases). Germline assignment: CDR1 SEHNR and CDR2 FQNEAQ (reference sequence). V lost 3 bases and J 5 bases, leaving 19 bases between the germline ends. The CDR3 loop spans 16 amino acids. The DNA for the CDR3 is TGTGCCAGCAGCTTCGGGACGCGGACAGTGCAATATGGCTACACCTTC. Translated: CASSFGTRTVQYGYTF. The full variable domain, its missing parts supplied by reference TRBV7-9 and TRBJ1-2, is DTGVSQNPRHKITKRGQNVTFRCDPISEHNRLYWYRQTLGQGPEFLTYFQNEAQLEKSRLLSDRFSAERPKGSFSTLEIQRTEQGDSAMYLCASSFGTRTVQYGYTFGSGTRLTVV.

The rearrangement uses TRBV7-9 and TRBJ2-1; TRBD1 matches 8 bases. In germline, CDR1 is SEHNR, CDR2 FQNEAQ (reference sequence). The CDR3 covers 14 residues. With 7 bases clipped from V and 0 bases from J, the junction kept 2 bases outside the gene matches. The CDR3 loop is CASNRGDSYNEQFF. The CDR3 coding sequence is TGTGCCAGCAACAGGGGGGACTCCTACAATGAGCAGTTCTTC.

V and J are TRBV14 and TRBJ1-2; 8 bases are shared with TRBD1. V shed 4 bases and J 4 bases; nucleotides not matched to a gene: 5. Looked up from germline, CDR1 is SGHDN and CDR2 is FVKESK. The CDR3 totals 14 residues. The CDR3 spells CASSPPGGVYGYTF. DNA for the CDR3: TGTGCCAGCAGCCCCCCAGGGGGCGTCTATGGCTACACCTTC.

CDR3 sequence reads: CASSADQGGNEKLFF. CDR3 DNA: TGTGCCAGCAGTGCAGACCAGGGGGGGAATGAAAAACTGTTTTTT. The chain has TRBV2 and TRBJ1-4, with 7 positions matching TRBD1. Trimming cost V 4 bases and J 5 bases; bases outside gene matches: 7. Per germline, CDR1 SNHLY and CDR2 FYNNEI. This CDR3 region has 15 residues.

The chain joins TRBV21-1 to TRBJ1-5. TRBV21-1 is a known pseudogene. This CDR3 has 15 residues. This chain's CDR3 is CASSSDPYTNQPQHF. The CDR3 DNA is TGTGCCAGCAGCTCAGACCCCTATACCAATCAGCCCCAGCATTTT.

The rearrangement joins TRBV7-9 to TRBJ2-2, with D possibly matching TRBD2 (5 bases). Germline V CDR1 and CDR2: SEHNR, FQNEAQ (reference sequence). CDR3 length: 15 residues. V was cut by 0 bases and J by 6 bases, with 11 bases left in between. The CDR3 sequence is CASSLAGTRAGELFF. The CDR3 DNA sequence: TGTGCCAGCAGCTTAGCGGGTACTAGGGCCGGGGAGCTGTTTTTT.

This sequence joins TRBV20-1 and TRBJ2-5, with D maybe TRBD1 (6 bases). The V end lost 6 bases, the J end lost 6 bases, and 11 bases lay between the germline ends. Germline CDR1 and CDR2: DFQATT and SNEGSKA (reference sequence). There are 11 residues in the CDR3. CDR3 loop: CSALDRKTQYF. The CDR3 bases are TGCAGTGCGCTGGACAGAAAGACCCAGTACTTC.

This clone has a count of ten or more. The chain combines TRBV11-2 with TRBJ1-1; D call uncertain. Germline CDR1 and CDR2: SGHAT and FQNNGV. There are 13 residues in the CDR3. V gave up 2 bases and J gave up 5 bases, with 9 bases separating them. CDR3 nucleotides: TGTGCCAGCAGCTTAATGGGGTTTACTGAAGCTTTCTTT. It translates to CASSLMGFTEAFF.

The count of this clone is one. The chain links TRBV11-3 to TRBJ2-1, with D perhaps matching TRBD2 (6 bases). V lost 5 bases to trimming and J lost 7 bases, with 12 bases between them. CDR3 length equals 13 residues. Germline V lookup: CDR1 SGHNT, CDR2 YENEEA. This CDR3 reads CASSLRSGNEQFF. CDR3 bases: TGTGCCAGCAGCCTTCGCAGCGGGAATGAGCAGTTCTTC.

CDR3 sequence reads: CASRATGGLGNTIYF. DNA of the CDR3: TGTGCCAGCAGGGCCACAGGGGGCTTAGGAAACACCATATATTTT. This rearrangement joins TRBV6-5 to TRBJ1-3; 9 bases agree with TRBD1. With 6 bases clipped from V and 4 bases from J, the junction kept 7 bases outside the gene matches. The germline CDR1 and CDR2 sequences are MNHEY and SVGAGI. This CDR3 spans 15 amino acids.

V and J are TRBV27 and TRBJ1-6; unclear D gene. The CDR3 runs 15 residues. The V end was cut by 3 bases, the J end by 3 bases, with 9 bases between. Germline CDR1 is MNHEY and CDR2 is SMNVEV (reference sequence). The CDR3 reads CASSFSSIYNSPLHF. The CDR3 DNA follows: TGTGCCAGCAGTTTTAGCAGCATCTATAATTCACCCCTCCACTTT.

This clone was recorded once. The chain has TRBV21-1 and TRBJ1-5. TRBV21-1 is noted as a pseudogene. CDR3 length: 19 amino acids. The CDR3 region is CASSKVRQSGTLSNQPQHF. For the CDR3, the DNA is TGTGCCAGCAGCAAAGTCAGGCAGAGCGGGACACTTAGCAATCAGCCCCAGCATTTT.

V is TRBV28 and J is TRBJ1-2; 12 nucleotides agree with TRBD1. Trimming removed 6 bases from V and 3 bases from J; junction bases left unmatched: 8. The CDR3 has 16 residues. From germline, CDR1 is MDHEN and CDR2 SYDVKM. The CDR3 DNA follows: TGTGCCAGCAGCAACCCGGGACAGGGGGCGGACTATGGCTACACCTTC. This translates into CASSNPGQGADYGYTF.

The V call is TRBV6-5, the J call TRBJ1-2; no clear D gene. Trimming took 4 bases from V and 4 from J, leaving 4 bases between them. Germline V CDR1 and CDR2: MNHEY, SVGAGI. The CDR3 is made up of 11 amino acids. As DNA, the CDR3 is TGTGCCAGCAGTTCGTCCTATGGCTACACCTTC. It translates to CASSSSYGYTF.